This T cell receptor beta chain is drawn from a study of blood T cell repertoires in COVID-19. In the study overall: Acute and convalescent COVID-19 samples came from the United States, Italy and Spain.

Between the trimmed V and J ends, which lost 3 bases and 5 bases, there was a span of 9 bases. The CDR3 length is 14 residues. Germline CDR1 and CDR2: SGDLS and YYNGEE. Under the authors' procedure: Estimates of nucleated cell counts were drawn from the amplification of reference gene primers. Data came from immunoSEQ multiplex PCR; TCRdb stores just in-frame clones and leaves some out. The DNA was the basis for D and trimming; V, J and clone size are from that table. The sample yields fewer than 250,000 clones, approximately 89% seen once. This receptor was taken from an older woman who had recovered from COVID-19. Sequencing input: peripheral blood. J is TRBJ1-6 and V is TRBV9; D may be TRBD1 (5 bases). The CDR3 loop is CASSEGQNNSPLHF. CDR3 nucleotide sequence: TGTGCCAGCAGCGAAGGACAAAATAATTCACCCCTCCACTTT.